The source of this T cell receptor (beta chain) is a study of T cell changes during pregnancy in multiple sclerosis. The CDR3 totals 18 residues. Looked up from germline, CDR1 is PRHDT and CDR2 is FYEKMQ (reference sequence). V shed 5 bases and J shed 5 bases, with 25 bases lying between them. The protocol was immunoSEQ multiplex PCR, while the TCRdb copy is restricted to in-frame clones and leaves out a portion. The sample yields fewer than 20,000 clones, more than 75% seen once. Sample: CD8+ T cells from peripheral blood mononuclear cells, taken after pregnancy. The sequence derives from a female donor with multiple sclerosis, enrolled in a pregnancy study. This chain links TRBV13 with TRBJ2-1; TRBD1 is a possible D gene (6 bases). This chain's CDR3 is CASSRGQGLPFENNEQFF. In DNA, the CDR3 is TGTGCCAGCAGCCGAGGGCAGGGGCTCCCATTCGAGAACAATGAGCAGTTCTTC.